This T cell receptor (beta chain) was found in a study of OX40 agonist ivuxolimab in advanced cancers. Overall study findings and caveats: Relatively little clonal expansion, among the lowest observed, appeared in partial responders at 0.1-3.0 mg/kg. CD4+ T cells averaged fewer expanded clones than CD8+ T cells.

Here immunoSEQ multiplex PCR was the method, and the copy in TCRdb shows in-frame clones only, minus some. The sample has around 70,000 clones; 84% are singletons. CDR1 and CDR2 from the germline V gene are MNHEY and SVGAGI. V gave up 5 bases and J gave up 5 bases; unmatched junction bases: 11. CDR3 length: 15 amino acids. Worth noting for this clone: What it recognizes is unknown.

The source of this sequence is an adult with an advanced solid tumor such as melanoma, head and neck, liver or kidney cancer. The sample was CD4+ or CD8+ T cells sorted from blood, taken in a trial of the OX40 agonist ivuxolimab. The V and J genes are TRBV6-5 and TRBJ1-2, with 7 nucleotides matching TRBD1. CDR3 loop: CASSREGTVSYGYTF. As DNA, the CDR3 is TGTGCCAGCAGTCGCGAGGGGACAGTCTCTTATGGCTACACCTTC.